These 22 T cell receptor beta chains originate from one sample sequenced in a study of post-analysis software for immune sequencing data. These receptors lack a known antigen. The TCR beta cDNA libraries contained unique molecular identifiers. TCRdb reprocessed the PCR reads with MiXCR, giving one entry per CDR3 protein. The sample has 750,000 to 950,000 distinct CDR3 sequences, approximately 53% seen once; the top ten hold 4.6%. Study observations and caveats: Relative to controls, patients had several TRBV segments at higher frequency, with TRBV5-6, TRBV5-1 and TRBV20-1 among these.

Source material: blood. These receptor sequences come from a girl aged 10 to 17 with multiple sclerosis.

This clonotype turned up a few times. J is TRBJ2-7 and V is TRBV20-1, with 11 bases that match TRBD1. The germline gives CDR1 DFQATT, CDR2 SNEGSKA (reference sequence). The CDR3 sequence is 14 residues long. V lost 5 bases to trimming and J lost 3 bases; unmatched junction nucleotides: 6. The CDR3 sequence: CSARTGGENYEQYF. CDR3 in DNA: TGCAGTGCTCGGACAGGGGGCGAAAACTACGAGCAGTACTTC.

V usage is TRBV29-1 and J usage is TRBJ1-3; D not resolved. Germline-derived CDR1 and CDR2 are SQVTM and ANQGSEA. The CDR3 consists of 14 residues. Deletions cut 3 bases from V and 1 base from J, with 10 bases between. CDR3 sequence reads: CSVDHGRSGNTIYF. CDR3 coding DNA: TGCAGCGTTGACCACGGGCGATCTGGAAACACCATATATTTT. The variable domain in full, completed from reference TRBV29-1 and TRBJ1-3, reads SAVISQKPSRDICQRGTSLTIQCQVDSQVTMMFWYRQQPGQSLTLIATANQGSEATYESGFVIDKFPISRPNLTFSTLTVSNMSPEDSSIYLCSVDHGRSGNTIYFGEGSWLTVV.

The chain links TRBV5-1 to TRBJ2-1; D might be TRBD1 (6 bases). CDR3 length: 15 amino acids. The germline V gene encodes CDR1 SGHRS and CDR2 YFSETQ. With 0 bases removed from V and 7 bases from J, the gap between germline ends came to 14 bases. This chain's CDR3 is CASSLGGRGINEQFF. CDR3 DNA: TGCGCCAGCAGCTTGGGTGGCAGGGGAATTAATGAGCAGTTCTTC.

The chain couples TRBV5-5 to TRBJ2-7; TRBD1 matches 8 bases. With V trimmed by 2 bases and J by 2 bases, 6 bases remained unmatched. The CDR3 contains 15 residues. Germline-derived CDR1 and CDR2 are SGHKS and YYEKEE (reference sequence). Here the CDR3 DNA reads TGTGCCAGCAGCTTAGGACAGGGATGGGCCTACGAGCAGTACTTC. This gives the protein CASSLGQGWAYEQYF.

This sequence joins TRBV7-3 and TRBJ2-6; D could derive from TRBD1 or TRBD2 (6 bases each). CDR1 is SGHTA and CDR2 is FQGTGA in the germline V gene. This CDR3 comprises 17 residues. V was trimmed by 8 bases and J by 0 bases, leaving 17 bases between them. CDR3 bases: TGTGCCAGCCCTGCGGAACAGGGAGGCTCTGGGGCCAACGTCCTGACTTTC. This gives the protein CASPAEQGGSGANVLTF.

The rearrangement links TRBV25-1 to TRBJ2-3, with 12 bases identical to TRBD2. The length of the CDR3 is 15 residues. Germline V gene lookup returns CDR1 MGHDK and CDR2 SYGVNS. The ends lost 2 bases at V and 4 bases at J; junction bases unmatched: 1. CDR3 in amino acids: CASSEPSGRADTQYF. Here the CDR3 DNA reads TGTGCCAGCAGTGAACCTAGCGGGAGGGCAGATACGCAGTATTTT.

The chain combines TRBV5-1 with TRBJ2-7, with D possibly matching TRBD1 (5 bases). V was clipped by 4 bases and J by 3 bases, with 11 bases between them. The CDR3 has 13 residues. Germline V gives CDR1 SGHRS, CDR2 YFSETQ. The DNA for the CDR3 is TGCGCCAGCAGCCCGCAGGGTGACTACGAGCAGTACTTC. Translation: CASSPQGDYEQYF.

The rearrangement joins TRBV20-1 to TRBJ1-1, with TRBD1 as a possible D gene (6 bases). V was pared by 3 bases and J by 0 bases, with 11 bases between. CDR1 and CDR2 (germline): DFQATT, SNEGSKA (reference sequence). This CDR3 contains 14 residues. In nucleotides, the CDR3 is TGCAGTGCTAGCTGGACAGACATGAACACTGAAGCTTTCTTT. Protein: CSASWTDMNTEAFF.

The chain links TRBV7-3 to TRBJ1-2, with 10 bases matching TRBD1. Germline lookup yields CDR1 SGHTA and CDR2 FQGTGA. Losses at the gene ends were 5 bases for V and 6 bases for J; bases not matched to a gene: 3. This CDR3 spans 13 amino acids. The DNA of the CDR3 is TGTGCCAGCAGCCGACAGGGGGCGGATGGCTACACCTTC. Translated: CASSRQGADGYTF.

The chain is built from TRBV29-1 and TRBJ2-4; TRBD2 matches at 7 bases. CDR3 length: 14 residues. V shed 8 bases and J 13 bases; nucleotides not matched to a gene: 20. Germline V gives CDR1 SQVTM, CDR2 ANQGSEA. CDR3 sequence reads: CSTSGPSGAREQYF. The CDR3 DNA reads TGCAGCACCTCAGGACCCAGCGGGGCTCGGGAGCAGTACTTC.

This clonotype was recorded once. The chain carries TRBV14 and TRBJ2-7, with 12 bases identical to TRBD2. Germline assignment: CDR1 SGHDN and CDR2 FVKESK. Unmatched junction bases numbered 13, after V lost 4 bases and J lost 0 bases. CDR3 size: 19 residues. CDR3: CASSLLGLAGLGSSYEQYF. In nucleotides, the CDR3 is TGTGCCAGCAGCCTGTTGGGACTAGCGGGTTTGGGAAGCTCCTACGAGCAGTACTTC.

The genes are TRBV29-1 and TRBJ1-1; D gene uncertain. Germline lookup yields CDR1 SQVTM and CDR2 ANQGSEA. This CDR3 region has 14 residues. V dropped 0 bases and J dropped 8 bases, with 16 bases sitting between them. The CDR3 reads CSVEDPESTFEAFF. Here the CDR3 DNA reads TGCAGCGTTGAAGATCCCGAAAGCACCTTCGAAGCTTTCTTT. Full variable domain (remainder filled in from reference TRBV29-1 and TRBJ1-1): SAVISQKPSRDICQRGTSLTIQCQVDSQVTMMFWYRQQPGQSLTLIATANQGSEATYESGFVIDKFPISRPNLTFSTLTVSNMSPEDSSIYLCSVEDPESTFEAFFGQGTRLTVV.

This clonotype was observed a handful of times. The chain joins TRBV29-1 to TRBJ2-5, with D perhaps matching TRBD1 or TRBD2 (6 bases each). V gave up 5 bases and J gave up 11 bases, with 21 bases separating them. Germline V gene sequence: CDR1 SQVTM, CDR2 ANQGSEA. The CDR3 length is 13 residues. The CDR3 DNA reads as TGCAGCGTTTGGGGACACCAGTCGGGAGAGCAGTACTTC. Its translation is CSVWGHQSGEQYF.

The chain employs TRBV5-1 and TRBJ1-2; the match to TRBD1 covers 7 bases. The length of the CDR3 is 12 residues. With 5 bases clipped from V and 8 bases from J, the junction kept 6 bases outside the gene matches. In germline, CDR1 is SGHRS, CDR2 YFSETQ. In DNA, the CDR3 is TGCGCCAGCAGGACAGGGACGAACGGCTACACCTTC. Translation gives CASRTGTNGYTF. The whole variable domain, remainder taken from reference TRBV5-1 and TRBJ1-2, is KAGVTQTPRYLIKTRGQQVTLSCSPISGHRSVSWYQQTPGQGLQFLFEYFSETQRNKGNFPGRFSGRQFSNSRSEMNVSTLELGDSALYLCASRTGTNGYTFGSGTRLTVV.

V gene TRBV7-2 combines with J gene TRBJ1-1, with TRBD1 identical over 7 bases. The CDR3 is made up of 15 amino acids. Looked up from germline, CDR1 is SGHTA and CDR2 is FQGNSA. Germline trimming cut 5 bases from V and 2 bases from J; bases unmatched to any gene: 8. CDR3 DNA: TGTGCCAGCAGCCCTCAGGGGGGCAGTAACACTGAAGCTTTCTTT. Translating it yields CASSPQGGSNTEAFF.

The V call is TRBV5-1, the J call TRBJ2-7; 9 bases are a match to TRBD2. Looked up from germline, CDR1 is SGHRS and CDR2 is YFSETQ. V was pared by 0 bases and J by 0 bases, with 4 bases of the junction left unmatched. This CDR3 spans 16 amino acids. For the CDR3, the DNA is TGCGCCAGCAGCTTGGAAGGTAGCGGGAGCTCCTACGAGCAGTACTTC. Translation: CASSLEGSGSSYEQYF.

This clonotype was detected only a few times. The chain uses TRBV6-2 or TRBV6-3 and TRBJ2-3; 9 bases are shared with TRBD2. The CDR3 consists of 18 residues. In germline, CDR1 is MNHEY, CDR2 SVGEGT. V was pared by 6 bases and J by 2 bases, with 15 bases of the junction left unmatched. This CDR3 reads CASRSPTRLAAYTDTQYF. The CDR3 DNA sequence: TGTGCCAGCAGAAGCCCCACCAGACTAGCGGCCTACACAGATACGCAGTATTTT.

J is TRBJ2-7 and V is TRBV13; D call uncertain. This CDR3 spans 13 amino acids. CDR1 and CDR2 from the germline V gene are PRHDT and FYEKMQ (reference sequence). With 1 base removed from V and 5 bases from J, the gap between germline ends came to 9 bases. The CDR3 nucleotides are TGTGCCAGCAGCTTAGCCATGGACCACGAGCAGTACTTC. Amino acid sequence: CASSLAMDHEQYF. The whole variable domain, remainder taken from reference TRBV13 and TRBJ2-7, is AAGVIQSPRHLIKEKRETATLKCYPIPRHDTVYWYQQGPGQDPQFLISFYEKMQSDKGSIPDRFSAQQFSDYHSELNMSSLELGDSALYFCASSLAMDHEQYFGPGTRLTVT.

The V and J genes are TRBV15 and TRBJ1-2; D might be TRBD1 (5 bases). Germline V gene data show CDR1 as LNHNV and CDR2 as YYDKDF (reference sequence). V shed 5 bases and J shed 5 bases, with 12 bases lying between them. This CDR3 has 13 residues. The CDR3 coding sequence is TGTGCCACCAGCGGCAGGGTGAAGTATGGCTACACCTTC. Amino acids: CATSGRVKYGYTF.

The V call is TRBV7-9, the J call TRBJ2-7, with D tentatively TRBD1 or TRBD2 (5 bases each). V gave up 5 bases and J gave up 3 bases, with 11 bases separating them. Germline V CDR1 and CDR2: SEHNR, FQNEAQ (reference sequence). The CDR3 consists of 13 residues. The DNA of the CDR3 is TGTGCCAGCAGCCGGGACCTAGGCTACGAGCAGTACTTC. Translating gives CASSRDLGYEQYF.

This clonotype was seen a few times. The chain joins TRBV12-3 or TRBV12-4 to TRBJ2-3, with 9 nucleotides matching TRBD2. V lost 5 bases to trimming and J lost 1 base; unmatched junction nucleotides: 7. The CDR3 consists of 16 residues. CDR3 residues: CASSPLSGGRTDTQYF. Written as DNA, the CDR3 is TGTGCCAGCAGTCCTCTAAGCGGGGGGCGCACAGATACGCAGTATTTT.

This rearrangement joins TRBV7-3 to TRBJ1-1; maybe TRBD1 (6 bases). The ends were cut back, 3 bases at V and 2 bases at J, with 10 bases in the middle. The germline V gene encodes CDR1 SGHTA and CDR2 FQGTGA. The CDR3 loop spans 14 amino acids. The CDR3, as DNA: TGTGCCAGCAGCTTGGGGGCGGCAAACACTGAAGCTTTCTTT. Its translation is CASSLGAANTEAFF.